The sequence of this T cell receptor (beta chain) was determined in a study of T cell repertoires in cytomegalovirus infection. This clonotype was detected a few times. Its antigen remains unknown. The CDR3 is 13 residues long. V was pared by 2 bases and J by 5 bases, with 8 bases between. From germline, CDR1 is SGHTA and CDR2 FQGNSA. TCRdb independently ran MiXCR on the reads; one entry per CDR3 protein. Found here are about half a million distinct CDR3 sequences, 30% to 40% of them singletons; the top ten hold 15% to 20%. Material: cultured PBMCs, obtained from culture after CMV antigen stimulation. The chain uses TRBV7-2 and TRBJ2-3; no firm D call. This receptor was obtained from a human donor in good health (CMV status not recorded). Some clones in this sample may be carry-over from other donors' samples. Here the CDR3 DNA reads TGTGCCAGCAGCTTAATTTTGATAGATACGCAGTATTTT. Translation: CASSLILIDTQYF.